The 20 T cell receptor beta chains listed next were all sequenced from one sample in a study of T-cell reconstitution after alpha-beta-depleted transplantation in children. The TCRbeta library was prepared with unique molecular identifiers. TCRdb re-derived calls from the PCR reads in MiXCR, one entry per CDR3 protein. The sample has roughly 400,000 distinct CDR3 sequences; roughly 44% are singletons. Material: PBMCs, obtained before TCRalphabeta/CD19-depleted stem cell transplant. These receptors were collected from a girl between 2 and 10 years old with aplastic anemia, due to receive a stem cell transplant.

This clonotype was detected only a few times. This chain links TRBV12-3 or TRBV12-4 with TRBJ1-1; D is ambiguous. The CDR3 has 12 amino acids. V was shortened by 5 bases and J by 5 bases, with 9 bases between the two germline ends. Here the CDR3 reads CASSHGVTEAFF. The CDR3 DNA is TGTGCCAGCAGTCATGGGGTAACTGAAGCTTTCTTT.

This clonotype appeared a few times. This chain connects TRBV18 to TRBJ2-2, with unresolved D. V was trimmed by 1 base and J by 7 bases, leaving 10 bases between them. The CDR3 sequence is 14 residues long. In germline, CDR1 is KGHSH, CDR2 LQKENI. CDR3 sequence: CASSPRPDRGELFF. The CDR3 DNA reads TGTGCCAGCTCACCACGGCCGGACCGCGGGGAGCTGTTTTTT.

The chain uses TRBV7-2 and TRBJ2-1, with TRBD2 as a possible D gene (6 bases). This CDR3 is built from 13 residues. Germline assignment: CDR1 SGHTA and CDR2 FQGNSA. With 7 bases removed from V and 16 bases from J, the gap between germline ends came to 23 bases. The CDR3 coding sequence is TGTGCCAGCACCCTTTGGGTCGGGAGTAGTGAATTCTTC. Translation: CASTLWVGSSEFF.

This clonotype was observed at least ten times. The rearrangement links TRBV7-6 to TRBJ2-5; D might be TRBD2 (5 bases). The CDR3 covers 15 residues. The germline V gene encodes CDR1 SGHVS and CDR2 FNYEAQ. With 0 bases removed from V and 1 base from J, the gap between germline ends came to 9 bases. Written as DNA, the CDR3 is TGTGCCAGCAGCTTAGCTGGCGGGTCCCAAGAGACCCAGTACTTC. Translated: CASSLAGGSQETQYF.

In this sample, this clonotype turned up many times. This chain connects TRBV2 to TRBJ2-7, with D perhaps matching TRBD1 (6 bases). The CDR3 sequence is 12 residues long. Trimming removed 7 bases from V and 5 bases from J, with 12 bases in between. CDR1 is SNHLY, CDR2 FYNNEI, per germline. DNA for the CDR3: TGTGCCAGCAATGGACAGCGAAACGAGCAGTACTTC. Translating gives CASNGQRNEQYF.

The rearrangement links TRBV7-2 to TRBJ2-2; the D gene is possibly TRBD1 (6 bases). The CDR3 is made up of 16 amino acids. Looked up from germline, CDR1 is SGHTA and CDR2 is FQGNSA. The V and J ends lost 3 bases and 3 bases respectively, with 14 bases between them. The CDR3 sequence is CASSFKVQGYTGELFF. CDR3 DNA: TGTGCCAGCAGCTTCAAAGTACAGGGTTACACCGGGGAGCTGTTTTTT.

This clonotype occurred many times. The chain is built from TRBV6-9 and TRBJ2-3; D is perhaps TRBD2 (6 bases). Looked up from germline, CDR1 is MNHGY and CDR2 is SVAAGI. This CDR3 region has 19 residues. The V end lost 2 bases, the J end lost 4 bases, and 25 bases lay between the germline ends. Here the CDR3 reads CASSYPTPGLPYEADTQYF. CDR3 bases: TGTGCCAGCAGTTATCCTACGCCGGGACTCCCTTACGAGGCAGATACGCAGTATTTT.

The chain combines TRBV12-3 or TRBV12-4 with TRBJ1-5; D is possibly TRBD1 (5 bases). The V and J ends lost 6 bases and 4 bases respectively, with 16 bases between them. There are 15 residues in the CDR3. CDR3: CASSEFLGVNQPQHF. The CDR3 bases are TGTGCCAGCAGCGAATTCCTAGGGGTGAATCAGCCCCAGCATTTT.

The chain uses TRBV20-1 and TRBJ2-7; weak D call: TRBD2 (6 bases). Germline CDR1 is DFQATT and CDR2 is SNEGSKA (reference sequence). V was clipped by 3 bases and J by 6 bases, with 18 bases between them. This CDR3 is built from 14 residues. This CDR3 is CSASAGTLGSEQYF. The CDR3 DNA sequence: TGCAGTGCTAGTGCCGGGACTTTAGGCAGCGAGCAGTACTTC.

The V call is TRBV28, the J call TRBJ2-7; tentative D call: TRBD2 (5 bases). Germline values: CDR1 MDHEN, CDR2 SYDVKM. CDR3 length equals 15 residues. The V end lost 3 bases, the J end lost 2 bases, and 14 bases lay between the germline ends. The CDR3 loop reads CASSFEGKRAYEQYF. The CDR3 DNA is TGTGCCAGCAGTTTTGAGGGAAAGAGAGCCTACGAGCAGTACTTC.

This clonotype was seen a few times. A read error may explain this, as a much larger clone is one base away. This chain links TRBV2 with TRBJ1-3; tentatively, D is TRBD1 (6 bases). This CDR3 is built from 17 residues. V lost 7 bases and J 3 bases, leaving 22 bases between the germline ends. Germline lookup yields CDR1 SNHLY and CDR2 FYNNEI. The CDR3 DNA reads as TGTGCCAGCAACCGACCGGGACATGGGCGCAATGGAAACACCATATATTTT. This sequence encodes CASNRPGHGRNGNTIYF.

The rearrangement joins TRBV7-9 to TRBJ2-2; D ambiguous. Germline V CDR1 and CDR2: SEHNR, FQNEAQ (reference sequence). The CDR3 contains 15 residues. The germline V and J ends were trimmed by 5 bases and 6 bases, with 16 bases remaining between them. The CDR3 DNA is TGTGCCAGCAGCGACACGGACCGGACGCCCGGGGAGCTGTTTTTT. The encoded protein is CASSDTDRTPGELFF.

The chain recombines TRBV29-1 with TRBJ2-3; D is perhaps TRBD1 (5 bases). Trimming took off 3 bases at V and 11 bases at J, with 15 bases between the two ends. Per germline, CDR1 SQVTM and CDR2 ANQGSEA. This CDR3 has 12 amino acids. CDR3 DNA: TGCAGCGTTGAGGGGCGGCCGAGTGAGCAGTATTTT. Translation gives CSVEGRPSEQYF.

The V and J genes are TRBV5-1 and TRBJ2-3; D is possibly TRBD1 (6 bases). Looked up from germline, CDR1 is SGHRS and CDR2 is YFSETQ. The length of the CDR3 is 14 residues. The V and J ends lost 4 bases and 6 bases respectively, with 15 bases between them. CDR3 sequence: CASSTYRDLDTQYF. In DNA, the CDR3 is TGCGCCAGCAGCACATACAGGGATCTGGATACGCAGTATTTT.

V is TRBV20-1 and J is TRBJ2-5; 7 bases line up with TRBD1. This CDR3 contains 13 residues. J lost 4 bases, V lost 6 bases, and 8 bases had no gene match. Germline loops: CDR1 DFQATT, CDR2 SNEGSKA (reference sequence). The CDR3 protein is CSARLTGLETQYF. The CDR3 coding sequence is TGCAGTGCGAGACTGACAGGGTTAGAGACCCAGTACTTC.

The table lists this clonotype with many counts. This chain joins TRBV12-3 or TRBV12-4 and TRBJ2-2; unclear D gene. Trimming removed 2 bases from V and 4 bases from J, with 8 bases in between. CDR3 length: 14 amino acids. CDR3 in amino acids: CASSLISSTGELFF. CDR3 sequence (DNA): TGTGCCAGCAGTTTAATCTCTAGCACCGGGGAGCTGTTTTTT.

The rearrangement links TRBV20-1 to TRBJ2-4, with D possibly TRBD1 on 6 matching bases. Per the germline V gene, CDR1 is DFQATT and CDR2 is SNEGSKA (reference sequence). The CDR3 covers 15 residues. The ends were cut back, 6 bases at V and 8 bases at J, with 23 bases in the middle. DNA for the CDR3: TGCAGTGCCCCTTTGGTGGGTTTCCCAGGGGACATTCAGTACTTC. This sequence encodes CSAPLVGFPGDIQYF.

This clonotype was detected a few times. The chain has TRBV21-1 and TRBJ1-3; TRBD1 is the table's D call and was not checked against the DNA. TRBV21-1 is flagged as a pseudogene. The CDR3 is made up of 16 amino acids. This CDR3 reads CASSLVGTGPCDTIYF. CDR3 coding DNA: TGTGCCAGCAGTTTAGTGGGGACAGGTCCCTGCGACACCATATATTTT.

CDR3 in DNA: TGCAGTGCTACCGGACTGGTTGGGGACAATGAGCAGTTCTTC. Residues: CSATGLVGDNEQFF. This rearrangement joins TRBV20-1 to TRBJ2-1; D possibly corresponds to TRBD2 (5 bases). This CDR3 has 14 amino acids. Germline CDR1 and CDR2: DFQATT and SNEGSKA (reference sequence). With 4 bases removed from V and 5 bases from J, the gap between germline ends came to 15 bases.

Ten or more counts support this clonotype. V is TRBV6-5 and J is TRBJ2-7; D gene uncertain. V was pared by 2 bases and J by 3 bases, with 8 bases between. This CDR3 contains 13 residues. Per the germline V gene, CDR1 is MNHEY and CDR2 is SVGAGI. The CDR3 region is CASSYGDLYEQYF. The CDR3 DNA reads TGTGCCAGCAGTTACGGGGATCTCTACGAGCAGTACTTC.